The 21 T cell receptor beta chains below were found in one sample sequenced in a study of blood T cell repertoires in COVID-19. This table comes from immunoSEQ multiplex PCR, and its TCRdb copy is limited to in-frame clones, with some not included. The data show over 200,000 clones, approximately 80% seen once. Sequenced material: peripheral blood. The source is a man aged 40-49 years with acute or convalescent COVID-19.

The gene calls are TRBV29-1 and TRBJ2-1, with a weak D call TRBD2 (6 bases). Per the germline V gene, CDR1 is SQVTM and CDR2 is ANQGSEA. V lost 2 bases to trimming and J lost 6 bases, with 11 bases between them. CDR3 length: 13 residues. The DNA of the CDR3 is TGCAGCGTTGAACGCGGGCGGGGCAATGAGCAGTTCTTC. It encodes CSVERGRGNEQFF.

The chain employs TRBV18 and TRBJ2-7; 12 bases align to TRBD2. The CDR3 is made up of 17 amino acids. From germline, CDR1 is KGHSH and CDR2 LQKENI. Unmatched junction bases numbered 8, after V lost 4 bases and J lost 1 base. CDR3 sequence reads: CASSLLTSGSISYEQYF. The CDR3 DNA follows: TGTGCCAGCTCACTACTGACTAGCGGGAGTATTTCCTACGAGCAGTACTTC.

This clone was observed a few times. The rearrangement links TRBV7-9 to TRBJ2-2, with D maybe TRBD2 (6 bases). The CDR3 totals 19 residues. V lost 8 bases and J 2 bases, leaving 27 bases between the germline ends. CDR1 is SEHNR, CDR2 FQNEAQ, per germline (reference sequence). CDR3 in DNA: TGTGCCAGCGGCCCAAACCGCGGGACTCAACGAACAAACACCGGGGAGCTGTTTTTT. Amino acids: CASGPNRGTQRTNTGELFF. Full variable domain (missing parts from reference TRBV7-9 and TRBJ2-2): DTGVSQNPRHKITKRGQNVTFRCDPISEHNRLYWYRQTLGQGPEFLTYFQNEAQLEKSRLLSDRFSAERPKGSFSTLEIQRTEQGDSAMYLCASGPNRGTQRTNTGELFFGEGSRLTVL.

The rearrangement links TRBV3-1 (or the pseudogene TRBV3-2) to TRBJ2-1; the D gene is possibly TRBD2 (7 bases). Germline loops: CDR1 LGHDT, CDR2 YNNKEL (reference sequence). Between the trimmed V and J ends, which lost 8 bases and 13 bases, there was a span of 15 bases. The CDR3 runs 11 residues. CDR3 amino acids: CASGGAGLQFF. In DNA, the CDR3 is TGTGCCAGCGGGGGGGCGGGACTCCAGTTCTTC.

The rearrangement uses TRBV3-1 (or the pseudogene TRBV3-2) and TRBJ1-1, with TRBD1 identical over 9 bases. The V gene end was trimmed by 2 bases and the J gene end by 3 bases; junction bases not matched to a gene: 4. The CDR3 length is 15 residues. CDR1 and CDR2 from the germline V gene are LGHDT and YNNKEL (reference sequence). DNA for the CDR3: TGTGCCAGCAGCCAATACGACAGGGGGGACACTGAAGCTTTCTTT. It codes for CASSQYDRGDTEAFF.

The chain employs TRBV2 and TRBJ1-2; D is perhaps TRBD1 (6 bases). The CDR3 runs 13 residues. Germline V gene lookup returns CDR1 SNHLY and CDR2 FYNNEI. V lost 3 bases to trimming and J lost 4 bases, with 9 bases between them. CDR3 loop: CASSETGVYGYTF. The CDR3 bases are TGTGCCAGCAGTGAGACAGGCGTCTATGGCTACACCTTC.

The J gene is TRBJ2-7, the V gene TRBV7-8; 9 positions agree with TRBD1. Germline CDR1 is SGHVS and CDR2 is FQNEAQ. The CDR3 is made up of 15 amino acids. With V trimmed by 4 bases and J by 3 bases, 7 bases remained unmatched. CDR3 region: CASSWAGQGIYEQYF. The CDR3 DNA reads as TGTGCCAGCAGCTGGGCAGGACAGGGGATCTACGAGCAGTACTTC. Looking up the rest from reference TRBV7-8 and TRBJ2-7 gives the full variable domain: GAGVSQSPRYKVAKRGQDVALRCDPISGHVSLFWYQQALGQGPEFLTYFQNEAQLDKSGLPSDRFFAERPEGSVSTLKIQRTQQEDSAVYLCASSWAGQGIYEQYFGPGTRLTVT.

This clone was counted between two and nine times. This rearrangement joins TRBV29-1 to TRBJ1-1, with D possibly being TRBD1 (6 bases). This CDR3 is 15 amino acids long. Looked up from germline, CDR1 is SQVTM and CDR2 is ANQGSEA. V shed 3 bases and J shed 1 base, with 15 bases lying between them. The CDR3 region has the DNA TGCAGCGTTGACCAGGGGCTCTTCCAGAACACTGAAGCTTTCTTT. It translates to CSVDQGLFQNTEAFF.

The chain uses TRBV27 and TRBJ2-7; 9 bases map to TRBD2. The CDR3 runs to 16 residues. Germline V CDR1 and CDR2: MNHEY, SMNVEV (reference sequence). J was trimmed by 5 bases and V by 8 bases; bases with no gene match: 16. The CDR3 region has the DNA TGTGCCAGCTCCGCCCTGCTCGGGACTAGCACTGACGAGCAGTACTTC. This translates into CASSALLGTSTDEQYF.

The V and J genes are TRBV2 and TRBJ1-2, with D uncertain. There are 11 residues in the CDR3. The V and J ends lost 6 bases and 6 bases respectively, with 8 bases between them. The V gene's germline CDR1 is SNHLY and CDR2 FYNNEI. CDR3: CASRVGDGYTF. CDR3 DNA: TGTGCCAGCAGAGTCGGGGATGGCTACACCTTC.

The chain carries TRBV19 and TRBJ1-2; a weak D match, TRBD1 (5 bases). Trimming cost V 6 bases and J 5 bases, with 16 bases left between them. Germline-derived CDR1 and CDR2 are LNHDA and SQIVND (reference sequence). This CDR3 is built from 14 residues. The DNA of the CDR3 is TGTGCCAGTAGGCCCGGGAGGGGAGGATATGGCTACACCTTC. Translated: CASRPGRGGYGYTF. Full variable domain (remainder filled in from reference TRBV19 and TRBJ1-2): DGGITQSPKYLFRKEGQNVTLSCEQNLNHDAMYWYRQDPGQGLRLIYYSQIVNDFQKGDIAEGYSVSREKKESFPLTVTSAQKNPTAFYLCASRPGRGGYGYTFGSGTRLTVV.

The chain couples TRBV7-2 to TRBJ2-1, with TRBD2 identical over 9 bases. Trimming removed 0 bases from V and 5 bases from J; junction bases left unmatched: 5. Per the germline V gene, CDR1 is SGHTA and CDR2 is FQGNSA. The CDR3 extends over 16 amino acids. The CDR3 DNA sequence: TGTGCCAGCAGCTTAGCGGAGTCTAGCGGGAACAATGAGCAGTTCTTC. Amino acid sequence: CASSLAESSGNNEQFF.

The V gene is TRBV7-6, the J gene TRBJ2-7, with 11 nucleotides matching TRBD1. J lost 5 bases, V lost 5 bases, and 8 bases had no gene match. The CDR3 sequence is 15 residues long. Germline V gives CDR1 SGHVS, CDR2 FNYEAQ. This CDR3 reads CASSLPGQGVHEQYF. As DNA, the CDR3 is TGTGCCAGCAGCCTCCCGGGACAGGGGGTCCACGAGCAGTACTTC.

The chain is built from TRBV9 and TRBJ1-3; D may be TRBD1 (6 bases). V shed 3 bases and J shed 3 bases, with 19 bases lying between them. This CDR3 has 17 residues. The germline V gene has CDR1 SGDLS and CDR2 YYNGEE. The CDR3 reads CASSADRSGAYGNTIYF. The CDR3 coding sequence is TGTGCCAGCAGCGCAGACAGGTCTGGAGCCTATGGAAACACCATATATTTT.

This clone has just one count. Different DNA sequences within this sample yield the same CDR3. V and J are TRBV7-3 and TRBJ1-1; TRBD1 matches 7 bases. The CDR3 spans 14 residues. Germline V gives CDR1 SGHTA, CDR2 FQGTGA. V dropped 1 base and J dropped 4; count of bases not matched to a gene: 3. The CDR3 is CASSLRAGGTEAFF. DNA for the CDR3: TGTGCCAGCAGCTTAAGGGCAGGGGGCACTGAAGCTTTCTTT.

The genes are TRBV3-1 (or the pseudogene TRBV3-2) and TRBJ2-5; 12 nucleotides match TRBD2. Germline lookup yields CDR1 LGHDT and CDR2 YNNKEL (reference sequence). This CDR3 contains 16 residues. V shed 2 bases, J shed 2 bases, and the junction held 3 bases outside the gene matches. CDR3 DNA: TGTGCCAGCAGCCAACTAGCGGGAGGGGGGCAAGAGACCCAGTACTTC. The encoded protein is CASSQLAGGGQETQYF.

V and J are TRBV5-1 and TRBJ2-1, with TRBD2 matching over 13 bases. Per germline, CDR1 SGHRS and CDR2 YFSETQ. Trimming removed 1 base from V and 6 bases from J; junction bases left unmatched: 4. There are 16 residues in the CDR3. The CDR3 spells CASSLWTSGSGNEQFF. The CDR3 nucleotides are TGCGCCAGCAGCTTGTGGACTAGCGGGAGTGGCAATGAGCAGTTCTTC.

In its sample, this clone was seen once. This chain uses TRBV19 with TRBJ2-3; tentatively, D is TRBD1 (6 bases). The CDR3 totals 15 residues. V gave up 7 bases and J gave up 2 bases, with 16 bases separating them. In germline, CDR1 is LNHDA, CDR2 SQIVND (reference sequence). CDR3 region: CASKGDIGSTDTQYF. CDR3 bases: TGTGCCAGTAAGGGGGATATAGGATCCACAGATACGCAGTATTTT.

The rearrangement uses TRBV2 and TRBJ1-2, with TRBD1 matching over 7 bases. The V and J ends lost 6 bases and 2 bases, in that order; junction bases with no gene match: 6. CDR1 and CDR2 from the germline V gene are SNHLY and FYNNEI. The CDR3 covers 14 residues. This CDR3 reads CASRLDRTNYGYTF. DNA of the CDR3: TGTGCCAGCAGACTGGACAGGACGAACTATGGCTACACCTTC.

The CDR3 loop is CASSVDTGNDYTF. CDR3 DNA sequence: TGTGCCAGCAGCGTAGATACAGGGAATGACTACACCTTC. This chain joins TRBV9 and TRBJ1-2; D might be TRBD1 (6 bases). The CDR3 covers 13 residues. V dropped 0 bases and J dropped 10 bases, with 13 bases sitting between them. Germline V gene data show CDR1 as SGDLS and CDR2 as YYNGEE.

Only one count was recorded for this clone. The chain employs TRBV6-5 and TRBJ2-1, with 8 bases aligning to TRBD2. Trimming at V came to 6 bases and at J to 9 bases, leaving 10 bases not matched to a gene. Germline loops: CDR1 MNHEY, CDR2 SVGAGI. The length of the CDR3 is 14 residues. CDR3 nucleotides: TGTGCCAGCAGCCTGAGCGGGGGCCTGGGTGAGCAGTTCTTC. Translating it yields CASSLSGGLGEQFF.